Below, 24 T cell receptor beta chains from the same sample are listed, as sequenced in a study of immune evolution from preneoplasia to lung adenocarcinoma. Libraries were prepared by immunoSEQ multiplex PCR; TCRdb keeps only in-frame clonotypes and omits some of them. The sample has about 41,000 clones, around 85% seen once. The source material was FFPE invasive lung adenocarcinoma tissue. The origin of the receptors is a person in their sixties or seventies with lung adenocarcinoma.

The chain recombines TRBV5-1 with TRBJ1-3; 8 nucleotides match TRBD1. Per the germline V gene, CDR1 is SGHRS and CDR2 is YFSETQ. The CDR3 runs 17 residues. The V segment lost 3 bases and the J segment 0 bases; nucleotides outside the gene matches: 8. In nucleotides, the CDR3 is TGCGCCAGCAGCTCCGGACAGGGCGCGGGCTCTGGAAACACCATATATTTT. As protein: CASSSGQGAGSGNTIYF.

This clone showed up just once. V usage is TRBV5-1 and J usage is TRBJ1-4, with 7 bases lining up with TRBD1. Germline trimming cut 4 bases from V and 7 bases from J; bases unmatched to any gene: 10. The V gene's germline CDR1 is SGHRS and CDR2 YFSETQ. This CDR3 has 15 amino acids. This CDR3 is CASSPDRMGSEKLFF. The CDR3 nucleotides read TGCGCCAGCAGCCCGGACAGGATGGGAAGTGAAAAACTGTTTTTT.

V and J are TRBV10-3 and TRBJ2-5; 7 nucleotides line up with TRBD1. The ends lost 6 bases at V and 4 bases at J; junction bases unmatched: 5. From germline, CDR1 is ENHRY and CDR2 SYGVKD. This CDR3 has 13 amino acids. Here the CDR3 reads CAISNRQGETQYF. The CDR3 nucleotides read TGTGCCATCAGCAACAGACAGGGAGAGACCCAGTACTTC.

V is TRBV11-1 and J is TRBJ1-1; TRBD1 agrees at 7 bases. CDR3 length: 12 residues. Germline trimming cut 5 bases from V and 6 bases from J; bases unmatched to any gene: 3. CDR1 is SGHAT and CDR2 is FQDESV in the germline V gene (reference sequence). The chain's CDR3 is CASSRTGSEAFF. CDR3 nucleotides: TGTGCCAGCAGCCGGACAGGTTCTGAAGCTTTCTTT.

V gene TRBV30 combines with J gene TRBJ1-2; tentative D call: TRBD1 (5 bases). CDR1 and CDR2 (germline): GTSNPN, SVGIG (reference sequence). The V end lost 1 base, the J end lost 2 bases, and 14 bases lay between the germline ends. The CDR3 is made up of 15 amino acids. The CDR3 sequence: CAWSGWGEMNYGYTF. CDR3 nucleotides: TGTGCCTGGAGTGGTTGGGGGGAGATGAACTATGGCTACACCTTC. The full variable domain, its missing parts supplied by reference TRBV30 and TRBJ1-2, is SQTIHQWPATLVQPVGSPLSLECTVEGTSNPNLYWYRQAAGRGLQLLFYSVGIGQISSEVPQNLSASRPQDRQFILSSKKLLLSDSGFYLCAWSGWGEMNYGYTFGSGTRLTVV.

CDR3 bases: TGTGCCAGCAGCGCGAGCGTCCCAGATACGCAGTATTTT. Its translation: CASSASVPDTQYF. The chain uses TRBV9 and TRBJ2-3, with D uncertain. V lost 3 bases and J 4 bases, leaving 9 bases between the germline ends. There are 13 residues in the CDR3. The germline V gene encodes CDR1 SGDLS and CDR2 YYNGEE.

This clone was detected only once. The chain links TRBV11-2 to TRBJ2-5; the D is unclear. Germline lookup yields CDR1 SGHAT and CDR2 FQNNGV. This CDR3 spans 13 amino acids. Trimming took 5 bases from V and 0 from J, leaving 7 bases between them. CDR3 DNA: TGTGCCAGCAGCCTCTACTACCAAGAGACCCAGTACTTC. Translated, it gives CASSLYYQETQYF.

V is TRBV11-3 and J is TRBJ2-3; unclear D gene. Trimming removed 1 base at V and 0 bases at J, with 8 bases between. This CDR3 is 15 amino acids long. Germline V gene data show CDR1 as SGHNT and CDR2 as YENEEA. The CDR3 nucleotides read TGTGCCAGCAGCTTAGTACACGGGAGCACAGATACGCAGTATTTT. Translated: CASSLVHGSTDTQYF.

This clone is a singleton in its sample. This chain links TRBV28 with TRBJ1-2; 9 nucleotides line up with TRBD1. Germline lookup yields CDR1 MDHEN and CDR2 SYDVKM. This CDR3 is built from 14 residues. The ends lost 5 bases at V and 4 bases at J; junction bases unmatched: 5. The CDR3: CASSQGQGRYGYTF. The CDR3 DNA reads TGTGCCAGCAGTCAAGGACAGGGGCGCTATGGCTACACCTTC.

The chain recombines TRBV5-4 with TRBJ2-1; D assignment may be TRBD1 or TRBD2 (5 bases each). With 0 bases removed from V and 0 bases from J, the gap between germline ends came to 7 bases. Germline V gene sequence: CDR1 SGHNT, CDR2 YYREEE (reference sequence). There are 15 residues in the CDR3. CDR3 DNA: TGTGCCAGCAGCTTGGCCGGGGCCTCCTACAATGAGCAGTTCTTC. It encodes CASSLAGASYNEQFF.

V gene TRBV27 combines with J gene TRBJ2-2; the D gene is possibly TRBD2 (6 bases). The CDR3 loop spans 15 amino acids. Trimming removed 8 bases at V and 5 bases at J, with 18 bases between. Germline CDR1 reads MNHEY; CDR2 reads SMNVEV (reference sequence). The CDR3 sequence is CASLTRGKGTGELFF. Written as DNA, the CDR3 is TGTGCCAGCCTGACGCGGGGCAAGGGGACCGGGGAGCTGTTTTTT.

The J gene is TRBJ2-7, the V gene TRBV28; no clear D gene. Trimming took off 6 bases at V and 2 bases at J, with 11 bases between the two ends. Germline V gene data show CDR1 as MDHEN and CDR2 as SYDVKM. This CDR3 comprises 13 residues. The CDR3 DNA follows: TGTGCCAGCAGCGATGAGAGAACCTACGAGCAGTACTTC. Its translation is CASSDERTYEQYF. The full variable domain, with the rest looked up from reference TRBV28 and TRBJ2-7, is DVKVTQSSRYLVKRTGEKVFLECVQDMDHENMFWYRQDPGLGLRLIYFSYDVKMKEKGDIPEGYSVSREKKERFSLILESASTNQTSMYLCASSDERTYEQYFGPGTRLTVT.

This chain links TRBV29-1 with TRBJ2-7, with 8 bases that match TRBD2. Germline V lookup: CDR1 SQVTM, CDR2 ANQGSEA. With V trimmed by 6 bases and J by 2 bases, 6 bases remained unmatched. The CDR3 is 13 amino acids. The CDR3 region has the DNA TGCAGCGTCCGGGGGGGGCTTACCTACGAGCAGTACTTC. Amino acids: CSVRGGLTYEQYF.

The chain joins TRBV11-3 to TRBJ1-1; the D is unclear. Trimming removed 0 bases from V and 5 bases from J, with 7 bases in between. The CDR3 is made up of 13 amino acids. Germline V gives CDR1 SGHNT, CDR2 YENEEA. The CDR3 bases are TGTGCCAGCAGCTTAGACCGAGAGACTGAAGCTTTCTTT. Protein: CASSLDRETEAFF. Full variable domain (rest looked up from reference TRBV11-3 and TRBJ1-1): EAGVVQSPRYKIIEKKQPVAFWCNPISGHNTLYWYLQNLGQGPELLIRYENEEAVDDSQLPKDRFSAERLKGVDSTLKIQPAELGDSAVYLCASSLDRETEAFFGQGTRLTVV.

This clone showed up just a few times. The chain has TRBV7-2 and TRBJ2-1, with a tentative D call TRBD2 (5 bases). V dropped 6 bases and J dropped 7 bases, with 13 bases sitting between them. The CDR3 has 13 residues. Per germline, CDR1 SGHTA and CDR2 FQGNSA. The CDR3 protein is CASSSTPGNEQFF. The CDR3 nucleotides read TGTGCCAGCAGTAGTACCCCGGGGAATGAGCAGTTCTTC. The full variable domain, its missing parts supplied by reference TRBV7-2 and TRBJ2-1, is GAGVSQSPSNKVTEKGKDVELRCDPISGHTALYWYRQSLGQGLEFLIYFQGNSAPDKSGLPSDRFSAERTGGSVSTLTIQRTQQEDSAVYLCASSSTPGNEQFFGPGTRLTVL.

The chain carries TRBV6-5 and TRBJ1-1; perhaps TRBD1 as D (5 bases). CDR1 is MNHEY and CDR2 is SVGAGI in the germline V gene. The CDR3 length is 13 residues. V shed 2 bases and J shed 1 base, with 5 bases lying between them. The CDR3 sequence is CASSYGTNTEAFF. The CDR3 coding sequence is TGTGCCAGCAGTTACGGGACGAACACTGAAGCTTTCTTT.

V is TRBV28 and J is TRBJ2-1, with D maybe TRBD2 (6 bases). CDR3 length equals 14 residues. V lost 6 bases and J 6 bases, leaving 15 bases between the germline ends. Germline V gene sequence: CDR1 MDHEN, CDR2 SYDVKM. DNA of the CDR3: TGTGCCAGCAGCTTAGGAGGGTTTGGCAATGAGCAGTTCTTC. Encoded protein: CASSLGGFGNEQFF.

The rearrangement uses TRBV5-1 and TRBJ2-2, with unresolved D. The ends were cut back, 4 bases at V and 0 bases at J, with 10 bases in the middle. Germline values: CDR1 SGHRS, CDR2 YFSETQ. The CDR3 extends over 15 amino acids. CDR3 region: CASSPGLANTGELFF. The DNA for the CDR3 is TGCGCCAGCAGCCCCGGGCTAGCGAACACCGGGGAGCTGTTTTTT.

CDR3 protein: CAWSSTGGVHEKLFF. CDR3 nucleotide sequence: TGTGCCTGGAGTTCGACAGGGGGAGTTCATGAAAAACTGTTTTTT. The rearrangement links TRBV30 to TRBJ1-4, with 9 bases identical to TRBD1. CDR3 length equals 15 residues. The V gene's germline CDR1 is GTSNPN and CDR2 SVGIG (reference sequence). V trimming: 2 bases; J trimming: 6 bases; junction bases outside the gene matches: 7.

This chain joins TRBV30 and TRBJ2-7, with 9 bases that match TRBD2. The germline V gene has CDR1 GTSNPN and CDR2 SVGIG (reference sequence). Trimming at V came to 2 bases and at J to 0 bases, leaving 8 bases not matched to a gene. The CDR3 sequence is 16 residues long. The CDR3 sequence: CAWSSLSGSYSYEQYF. For the CDR3, the DNA is TGTGCCTGGAGTTCTCTTAGCGGGAGCTACTCCTACGAGCAGTACTTC.

This rearrangement joins TRBV2 to TRBJ2-2; possible D gene TRBD1, 5 bases. The CDR3 runs to 15 residues. The V gene lost 4 bases and the J gene lost 4 bases, with 13 bases spanning the gap. Germline V gene data show CDR1 as SNHLY and CDR2 as FYNNEI. CDR3 in DNA: TGTGCCAGCAGTGCGCAGGGTAGTAGCACCGGGGAGCTGTTTTTT. Its translation: CASSAQGSSTGELFF.

The gene calls are TRBV2 and TRBJ1-5; possibly TRBD1 for D (5 bases). Looked up from germline, CDR1 is SNHLY and CDR2 is FYNNEI. The CDR3 totals 13 residues. The V and J ends lost 9 bases and 1 base respectively, with 10 bases between them. The CDR3 region is CASQRDSNQPQHF. Here the CDR3 DNA reads TGTGCCAGTCAAAGGGACAGCAATCAGCCCCAGCATTTT.

The chain has TRBV7-3 and TRBJ1-2; D may be TRBD1 (5 bases). Germline-derived CDR1 and CDR2 are SGHTA and FQGTGA. V was clipped by 1 base and J by 3 bases, with 24 bases between them. This CDR3 has 19 amino acids. The CDR3 nucleotides read TGTGCCAGCAGCTTAAAGGGCAAGATGACAGACCAAGCACACTATGGCTACACCTTC. Encoded protein: CASSLKGKMTDQAHYGYTF.

This chain uses TRBV2 with TRBJ1-4, with 7 bases fitting TRBD1. Germline V lookup: CDR1 SNHLY, CDR2 FYNNEI. The CDR3 spans 15 residues. V gave up 7 bases and J gave up 3 bases; unmatched junction bases: 8. The CDR3 DNA is TGTGCCAGCAAGATCCGGGACAGATCTAATGAAAAACTGTTTTTT. Translating gives CASKIRDRSNEKLFF.